These T cell receptor beta chains were read from a single sample in a study of blood T cell repertoires in COVID-19. Profiled with immunoSEQ multiplex PCR; TCRdb holds only in-frame clones, not every one. The sample has 150,000 to 200,000 clones; roughly nine tenths are singletons. The material sequenced was PBMCs or T cells enriched from blood (not recorded which). These receptors were collected from a woman aged 40 to 49 in a cohort exposed to, infected with or recovered from COVID-19 (not recorded which). CDR3s leave out the opening cysteine and the closing phenylalanine or tryptophan. D genes are given only for firm matches. Size is omitted from some rows. Given values are once, few, many or a class for expanded clones.

D: -
V: TRBV11-3
size: once
CDR3: ASSLTVKSYEQY

D: TRBD1
V: TRBV5-1
size: -
CDR3: ASSYETGVNTREQY

D: TRBD1
V: TRBV5-1
size: -
CDR3: ASSSGTGRGNTEAF

D: TRBD1
V: TRBV30
size: -
CDR3: AWRETDREVYGYT

D: TRBD1
V: TRBV6-1
size: -
CDR3: ASSDRGVTEAF

D: -
V: TRBV4-1
size: -
CDR3: ASSFRKQGSNEKLF

D: TRBD2
V: TRBV9
size: -
CDR3: ASSASGRVISEQF

D: TRBD1
V: TRBV9
size: -
CDR3: ASSEPRDRPHNEQF

D: TRBD1
V: TRBV10-3
size: -
CDR3: AISATGVGNTIY

D: -
V: TRBV6-5
size: -
CDR3: ASHPGTYEQY

D: -
V: TRBV7-2
size: few
CDR3: ASRDSLVENEQF

D: TRBD2
V: TRBV6-6
size: -
CDR3: ASSYSGGRGADTQY

D: -
V: TRBV13
size: once
CDR3: ASSLGFATNEKLF

D: TRBD1
V: TRBV5-4
size: -
CDR3: ASSSPRDSGYT

D: TRBD2
V: TRBV2
size: -
CDR3: ASSEALAGDSYNEQF

D: -
V: TRBV6-2/TRBV6-3
size: -
CDR3: ASSYSQGFGQPQH

D: -
V: TRBV27
size: once
CDR3: ASSLGYGGGRNEQF

D: -
V: TRBV11-3
size: -
CDR3: ASSGGMLAKNIQY

D: TRBD2
V: TRBV3-1/TRBV3-2
size: -
CDR3: ASSHPLREGWETQY

D: TRBD1
V: TRBV5-1
size: -
CDR3: ASSYDRGGDGYT

D: TRBD1
V: TRBV9
size: once
CDR3: ASSLQGHSGYT

D: TRBD1
V: TRBV7-9
size: -
CDR3: ATFFGQVNTEAF

D: TRBD1
V: TRBV28
size: -
CDR3: ASRFMGQPLKGGYT

D: -
V: TRBV24-1
size: -
CDR3: ATSDGGYTEAF

D: -
V: TRBV29-1
size: -
CDR3: SVEGDISYEQY

D: TRBD1
V: TRBV2
size: -
CDR3: ASSWDRDHEQY

D: -
V: TRBV9
size: -
CDR3: ASSVGGRPDYEQY

D: -
V: TRBV11-2
size: -
CDR3: ASSYRRAVDEQF

D: -
V: TRBV19
size: -
CDR3: ASSPQGSTEAF

D: TRBD1
V: TRBV9
size: few
CDR3: ASSPNPPGQSNEKLF

D: -
V: TRBV5-4
size: few
CDR3: ASSRDRNTEAF

D: TRBD1
V: TRBV29-1
size: -
CDR3: SVAEGAANYGYT

D: -
V: TRBV19
size: -
CDR3: ASSSGFSSYNEQF

D: TRBD1
V: TRBV7-9
size: -
CDR3: ASSSPDRGPGYT

D: -
V: TRBV27
size: few
CDR3: ASSLSGFGFDGYT

D: TRBD2
V: TRBV7-6
size: once
CDR3: ASSSYSGGAPDEQF

D: TRBD2
V: TRBV7-9
size: -
CDR3: ASSLPSGYLHEQF

D: TRBD2
V: TRBV18
size: once
CDR3: ASSRGGSLPYEQY

D: -
V: TRBV5-4
size: -
CDR3: ASSLPELISTDTQY

D: TRBD2
V: TRBV5-1
size: -
CDR3: ASSFYLAGGPNTQY

D: TRBD2
V: TRBV7-6
size: -
CDR3: ASQLAGEITDTQY

D: -
V: TRBV11-2
size: -
CDR3: ASSSWAFDTMNTEAF

D: -
V: TRBV11-2
size: -
CDR3: ASSLGQGEAETQY

D: TRBD1
V: TRBV4-3
size: -
CDR3: ASSQYTGGNTEAF

D: TRBD1
V: TRBV5-4
size: -
CDR3: ASSLTGQGYNEQF

D: TRBD1
V: TRBV2
size: -
CDR3: ASREPGQSYNPVHNEQF

D: -
V: TRBV4-3
size: many
CDR3: ASSQRGTTGANVLT

D: TRBD1
V: TRBV6-4
size: -
CDR3: ASSERDRGISSSYNEQF

D: -
V: TRBV21-1
size: -
CDR3: ASRGRRGNTGELF

D: -
V: TRBV2
size: -
CDR3: ATGGAYTNNQETQY

D: -
V: TRBV2
size: -
CDR3: ASSGGRGFNYGYT

D: TRBD2
V: TRBV5-1
size: -
CDR3: ASSLAPGGGAYEQY

D: -
V: TRBV12-1
size: -
CDR3: ASSRFGSGRYAQF

D: -
V: TRBV4-1
size: -
CDR3: ASSQEATEFYEQY

D: -
V: TRBV6-5
size: -
CDR3: ASSPPWTANTEAF

D: -
V: TRBV28
size: -
CDR3: ASSPPGDLYEQY

D: -
V: TRBV5-1
size: once
CDR3: ASSYFLGNTEAF

D: TRBD1
V: TRBV5-1
size: few
CDR3: ASSGGQGDYGYT

D: TRBD2
V: TRBV4-3
size: -
CDR3: ASSQEGLAGGISSYNEQF